The 10 T cell receptor beta chains below come from one sample, sequenced in a study of T cells in Graves' hyperthyroidism and ophthalmopathy. Amplification targeted TCR beta CDR3 regions from RNA transcripts. Carried out on the TCR CDR3, a first-round RT-PCR used the HTBI primer set. TCRdb reanalysed the multiplex PCR reads using MiXCR and keeps one entry per CDR3 protein. The sample includes around 580,000 distinct CDR3 sequences, about half of them seen just once. Sample: peripheral blood or thyroid tissue (not recorded which). Receptors originate from a woman aged 18-29 years with Graves' hyperthyroidism.

At least ten counts were recorded for this clonotype. The chain uses TRBV19 and TRBJ1-1, with 7 bases identical to TRBD1. The CDR3 is made up of 16 amino acids. The V and J ends lost 7 bases and 4 bases, in that order; junction bases with no gene match: 15. Germline V lookup: CDR1 LNHDA, CDR2 SQIVND (reference sequence). DNA of the CDR3: TGTGCCAGTAAGCCGCCCCGGGCAGGGGGGATCACTGAAGCTTTCTTT. Its translation is CASKPPRAGGITEAFF.

The rearrangement uses TRBV7-2 and TRBJ2-3; TRBD2 is a possible D gene (6 bases). The CDR3 runs to 15 residues. The V gene lost 5 bases and the J gene lost 0 bases, with 12 bases spanning the gap. In germline, CDR1 is SGHTA, CDR2 FQGNSA. The CDR3: CASSSNSGSTDTQYF. The CDR3 DNA sequence: TGTGCCAGCAGCAGTAATAGCGGCAGCACAGATACGCAGTATTTT.

As to this clonotype: Given the absence of the conserved phenylalanine or tryptophan at the CDR3 end, a read error is likely. The limits of the CDR3 on the DNA are not certain, so only TCRdb's listed CDR3 is given. The chain uses TRBV12-3 or TRBV12-4 and TRBJ2-2; the DNA was not used to check the table's D call, TRBD2. With termini counted, the CDR3 has 16 amino acids. The CDR3 protein is CASSSYRDYQHRGAVV.

The chain couples TRBV20-1 to TRBJ1-3; tentatively, D is TRBD1 (5 bases). Germline V gene lookup returns CDR1 DFQATT and CDR2 SNEGSKA (reference sequence). The CDR3 is 12 residues long. V dropped 4 bases and J dropped 4 bases, with 8 bases sitting between them. The CDR3 loop reads CSATGSGNTIYF. Written as DNA, the CDR3 is TGCAGTGCTACAGGGTCAGGAAACACCATATATTTT.

This clonotype showed up many times. The rearrangement joins TRBV24-1 to TRBJ2-5; 10 nucleotides align to TRBD1. CDR1 and CDR2 from the germline V gene are KGHDR and SFDVKD. V lost 4 bases, J lost 1 base, and 5 bases stayed unmatched. The CDR3 length is 16 residues. In DNA form, the CDR3 reads TGTGCCACCAGTGACAGGACAGGGGGTACCCAAGAGACCCAGTACTTC. Translation gives CATSDRTGGTQETQYF.

The V gene is TRBV5-1, the J gene TRBJ2-6; 8 positions match TRBD2. Germline CDR1 is SGHRS and CDR2 is YFSETQ. This CDR3 has 15 amino acids. Trimming at V came to 7 bases and at J to 3 bases, leaving 6 bases not matched to a gene. The CDR3 DNA follows: TGCGCCAGCTCCGACGGGGGGGATGGGGCCAACGTCCTGACTTTC. Its protein is CASSDGGDGANVLTF.

This clonotype was counted between two and nine times. The chain employs TRBV6-4 and TRBJ2-7; the match to TRBD2 covers 13 bases. J was trimmed by 7 bases and V by 5 bases; bases with no gene match: 11. In germline, CDR1 is MRHNA, CDR2 SNTAGT. The CDR3 is 16 amino acids. The CDR3 loop is CASSYLSLAGGMEQYF. For the CDR3, the DNA is TGTGCCAGCAGTTACCTATCACTAGCGGGAGGGATGGAGCAGTACTTC.

This CDR3 reads CASSLVPGRPVGTEAFF. DNA of the CDR3: TGTGCCAGCAGCTTGGTTCCGGGACGTCCGGTAGGGACTGAAGCTTTCTTT. The V and J genes are TRBV5-4 and TRBJ1-1, with D maybe TRBD1 (5 bases). The V end was cut by 0 bases, the J end by 5 bases, with 20 bases between. Germline loops: CDR1 SGHNT, CDR2 YYREEE (reference sequence). This CDR3 spans 17 amino acids. Supplemented by reference TRBV5-4 and TRBJ1-1, the full variable domain reads ETGVTQSPTHLIKTRGQQVTLRCSSQSGHNTVSWYQQALGQGPQFIFQYYREEENGRGNFPPRFSGLQFPNYSSELNVNALELDDSALYLCASSLVPGRPVGTEAFFGQGTRLTVV.

In this sample, this clonotype turned up many times. The chain recombines TRBV5-6 with TRBJ1-6, with TRBD1 matching 11 bases. V lost 7 bases and J lost 10; bases outside the gene matches: 10. The germline CDR1 and CDR2 sequences are SGHDT and YYEEEE. This CDR3 contains 15 residues. The CDR3 region is CASSWDRGYWSPLHF. Here the CDR3 DNA reads TGTGCCAGCTCCTGGGACAGGGGGTATTGGTCACCCCTCCACTTT.

V and J are TRBV29-1 and TRBJ1-5, with a possible D match to TRBD1 (5 bases). The CDR3 extends over 13 amino acids. Trimming took 2 bases from V and 7 from J, leaving 12 bases between them. Germline CDR1 reads SQVTM; CDR2 reads ANQGSEA. The CDR3: CSVERTGGQPQHF. CDR3 coding DNA: TGCAGCGTTGAAAGGACGGGGGGGCAGCCCCAGCATTTT.